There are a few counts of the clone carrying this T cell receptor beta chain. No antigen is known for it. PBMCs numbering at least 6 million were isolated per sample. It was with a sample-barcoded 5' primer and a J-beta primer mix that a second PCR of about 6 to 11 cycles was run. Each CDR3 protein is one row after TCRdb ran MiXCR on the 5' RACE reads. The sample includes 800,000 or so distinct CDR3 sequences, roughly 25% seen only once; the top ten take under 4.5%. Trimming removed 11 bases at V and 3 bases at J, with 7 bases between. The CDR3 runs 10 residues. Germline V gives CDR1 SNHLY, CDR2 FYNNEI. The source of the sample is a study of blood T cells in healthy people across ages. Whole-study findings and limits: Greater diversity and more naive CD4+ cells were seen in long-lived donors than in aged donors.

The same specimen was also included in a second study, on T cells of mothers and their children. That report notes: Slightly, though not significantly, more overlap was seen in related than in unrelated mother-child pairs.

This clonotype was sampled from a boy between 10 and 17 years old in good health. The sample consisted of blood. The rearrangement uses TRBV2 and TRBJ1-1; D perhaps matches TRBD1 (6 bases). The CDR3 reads CARQDTEAFF. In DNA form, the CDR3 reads TGTGCCCGACAGGACACTGAAGCTTTCTTT.